This TCR beta chain is drawn from a study of identical twins (dated by TCRdb to 2016 to 2018). About the full investigation: To test whether fetal clonotypes persist, this study deep-sequenced TCR alpha and beta repertoires from monozygotic twins, from unrelated adults of various ages, and from cord blood. To rule out contamination, replicate twin experiments were performed at different times with different library preparation protocols.

According to the germline V gene (reference sequence), CDR1 reads MNHEY and CDR2 reads SMNVEV. The CDR3 sequence holds 18 residues, the cysteine and phenylalanine included. Only CDR3 DNA remains: 54 bases, in frame from the first base. Germline trimming: 4 bases from V, 5 bases from J; junction bases outside gene matches: 10. Findings and caveats that apply to the study as a whole: Fewer insertions were carried by abundant cord blood beta clonotypes, a similar but weaker trend appeared in young adult naive repertoires, and no such trend appeared in memory repertoires. Invariant T cells such as MAIT and iNKT could partly confound zero-insertion analyses, although diverse VJ usage argued against such confounding for most clonotypes. Compared with coincidental sharing between unrelated individuals, out-of-frame TCR alpha sequences shared between twins had an excess of sequences with low generation probability. In monozygotic twins, recombination models systematically underestimated out-of-frame TCR alpha sharing, but the models matched the sharing seen between unrelated individuals. Excess twin sharing in beta out-of-frame sequences was weaker because fewer shared sequences lowered the signal-to-noise ratio. Because the same donors could not be followed over many years, conclusions were based on cross-sectional statistical analysis.

This clonotype was recorded a few times. Its antigen is unknown. Base-call qualities are not available, and no considerably larger clone is one nucleotide away. All donors were healthy Caucasians. The twin cohort comprised three pairs of female monozygotic twins, all aged roughly 18 to 30 years. The RNA used for TCR libraries was isolated from peripheral blood mononuclear cells. Receptors were amplified or captured by 5' RACE. Sequenced on an Illumina HiSeq 2000. A universal primer binding site was added through template switching, and the final cDNA carried a unique molecular identifier so that TCR cDNA molecules could be counted accurately. First-strand cDNA for TCR alpha and beta chains was synthesized from specific primers in the conserved constant-segment region. To control for contamination, every cDNA library was double barcoded, receiving both a SMART-Mk sample barcode and Illumina barcodes. TruSeq adapter sequences along with Illumina sample barcodes were introduced in two successive PCR steps. The Illumina HiSeq platform was used with custom primers to sequence TCR alpha and beta cDNA libraries. The source study handled its data this way. MiGEC was used to process raw reads and extract unique molecular identifiers, and MiXCR was used to find CDR3 positions. Recombination models were inferred per individual with the repgenHMM and IGoR tools using an EM algorithm. The analysis of shared clonotypes was done with the tcR package in R, with sharing normalized by the product of cloneset sizes. To study raw recombination without the effects of thymic and clonal selection, out-of-frame nonproductive sequences were analyzed. The public sequencing data were trimmed at Q25 with fastp and processed into clonotypes with MiXCR by TCRdb, which kept only in-frame beta chains. CDR3 protein duplicates are merged, each entry listing the most common genes and DNA. The authors' filters were not applied to this entry. The sample table records about 890,000 distinct CDR3 sequences; about 12% of these occur just once. Around 1.5% of the sample lies in the top ten.

These data were also filed under a second study, of yellow fever vaccine responses in identical twins. As the second publication notes: According to the authors, in identical twins the way T cells responded to vaccination appeared partly convergent and partly personalized. Focusing on identical twins, the study followed the T cell clones that responded to the vaccine, and did so with precision.

This clonotype was sampled from a woman aged 18-35 years in good health. The chain was built from TRBV27 and TRBJ2-2; TRBD2 lines up with 13 middle nucleotides. The material sequenced was PBMCs. The nucleotide sequence is given as TGTGCCAGCAGTTCCTTGGGACTAGCGGGGAGGAGGACCGGGGAGCTGTTTTTT. It translates as CASSSLGLAGRRTGELFF.